A single sample is the source of the 28 T cell receptor beta chains below, sequenced in a study of T cells in Graves' hyperthyroidism and ophthalmopathy. Researchers amplified the TCR beta CDR3 regions from RNA transcripts. The HTBI primer set served for first-round RT-PCR of the TCR CDR3. TCRdb re-analysed the multiplex PCR reads in MiXCR, keeping a single row per CDR3 protein. In the table there are about 210,000 distinct CDR3 sequences, more than 15% of which are singletons. Sequences were obtained from blood. These receptors were collected from a man over 45 with Graves' hyperthyroidism.

This clonotype appeared a few times. The chain joins TRBV7-9 to TRBJ2-3; D gene ambiguous. Per germline, CDR1 SEHNR and CDR2 FQNEAQ (reference sequence). CDR3 length: 14 residues. The ends were cut back, 3 bases at V and 3 bases at J, with 10 bases in the middle. The CDR3: CASSLPLATDTQYF. In nucleotides, the CDR3 is TGTGCCAGCAGCTTGCCATTAGCTACAGATACGCAGTATTTT. The whole variable domain, remainder taken from reference TRBV7-9 and TRBJ2-3, is DTGVSQNPRHKITKRGQNVTFRCDPISEHNRLYWYRQTLGQGPEFLTYFQNEAQLEKSRLLSDRFSAERPKGSFSTLEIQRTEQGDSAMYLCASSLPLATDTQYFGPGTRLTVL.

The sample holds a few counts of this clonotype. The chain links TRBV29-1 to TRBJ2-3, with D unresolved. V gave up 0 bases and J gave up 5 bases, with 15 bases separating them. Germline CDR1 is SQVTM and CDR2 is ANQGSEA. The CDR3 sequence is 15 residues long. The CDR3 DNA is TGCAGCGTTGAAGACTTCGTACTGAAGGGAGATACGCAGTATTTT. This sequence encodes CSVEDFVLKGDTQYF.

The chain employs TRBV29-1 and TRBJ1-1, with TRBD1 as a possible D gene (6 bases). CDR3 length: 17 residues. The germline V gene has CDR1 SQVTM and CDR2 ANQGSEA. V lost 5 bases and J lost 4, with 26 bases in between. Written as DNA, the CDR3 is TGCAGCGTTAGATCGGGATCGGGTGCAGGGGTGGGCACTGAAGCTTTCTTT. It codes for CSVRSGSGAGVGTEAFF.

This clonotype was recorded a few times. The CDR3 sequence: CASSLFSGTAIANTGELFF. CDR3 nucleotide sequence: TGTGCCAGCAGTTTATTTTCCGGGACTGCCATCGCGAACACCGGGGAGCTGTTTTTT. The genes are TRBV28 and TRBJ2-2, with D tentatively TRBD2 (6 bases). Trimming took 1 base from V and 0 from J, leaving 18 bases between them. Germline CDR1 MDHEN, CDR2 SYDVKM. CDR3 length: 19 residues.

The chain carries TRBV5-1 and TRBJ2-2; 8 nucleotides line up with TRBD1. The length of the CDR3 is 14 residues. With 8 bases clipped from V and 2 bases from J, the junction kept 5 bases outside the gene matches. CDR1 and CDR2 (germline): SGHRS, YFSETQ. Here the CDR3 DNA reads TGCGCCAGTTCCCCAGGGGGCAACACCGGGGAGCTGTTTTTT. Residues: CASSPGGNTGELFF.

This clonotype has ten or more counts. The DNA for the CDR3 is TGCGCCAGCAGATACCAACACGAGCAGTTCTTC. Amino acid sequence: CASRYQHEQFF. The gene calls are TRBV10-2 and TRBJ2-1; D remains unclear. With 6 bases removed from V and 10 bases from J, the gap between germline ends came to 10 bases. CDR1 is WSHSY, CDR2 SAAADI, per germline. The CDR3 consists of 11 residues.

This sequence joins TRBV25-1 and TRBJ2-7; perhaps TRBD2 as D (5 bases). V lost 2 bases, J lost 7 bases, and 15 bases lay in between. This CDR3 comprises 14 residues. The germline gives CDR1 MGHDK, CDR2 SYGVNS. CDR3 in amino acids: CASSEPSDYSEQYF. In DNA form, the CDR3 reads TGTGCCAGCAGTGAACCAAGTGACTACTCGGAGCAGTACTTC.

The rearrangement links TRBV6-2 or TRBV6-3 to TRBJ2-5; 9 bases match TRBD1. Germline-derived CDR1 and CDR2 are MNHEY and SVGEGT. CDR3 length equals 16 residues. V was pared by 0 bases and J by 2 bases, with 4 bases of the junction left unmatched. CDR3 region: CASSYSRTGEQETQYF. For the CDR3, the DNA is TGTGCCAGCAGTTACTCTCGGACAGGGGAACAAGAGACCCAGTACTTC.

This clonotype was observed a few times. The chain combines TRBV20-1 with TRBJ1-2, with 9 nucleotides matching TRBD1. With 0 bases clipped from V and 4 bases from J, the junction kept 0 bases outside the gene matches. The germline V gene encodes CDR1 DFQATT and CDR2 SNEGSKA (reference sequence). The CDR3 spans 13 residues. CDR3 sequence (DNA): TGCAGTGCTAGAGAGGACAGGGGCTATGGCTACACCTTC. Translation: CSAREDRGYGYTF.

The V call is TRBV4-3, the J call TRBJ1-6, with 9 bases fitting TRBD1. The CDR3 loop spans 16 amino acids. Germline lookup yields CDR1 LGHNA and CDR2 YSLEER. Unmatched junction bases numbered 6, after V lost 0 bases and J lost 9 bases. CDR3: CASSQEPGTGSSPLHF. The CDR3 DNA reads TGCGCCAGCAGCCAAGAGCCCGGGACAGGGTCTTCACCCCTCCACTTT.

The chain uses TRBV4-1 and TRBJ2-7, with TRBD2 matching over 7 bases. Looked up from germline, CDR1 is MGHRA and CDR2 is YSYEKL. J gave up 2 bases and V 5 bases, and 9 bases lay outside the gene matches. The CDR3 consists of 15 residues. CDR3 loop: CASSSRTGGAYEQYF. Written as DNA, the CDR3 is TGCGCCAGCAGCTCCAGGACTGGGGGGGCCTACGAGCAGTACTTC.

This clonotype was seen more than once but under ten times. The chain recombines TRBV19 with TRBJ2-3; D is undetermined. The CDR3 is made up of 14 amino acids. V dropped 4 bases and J dropped 3 bases, with 11 bases sitting between them. Germline values: CDR1 LNHDA, CDR2 SQIVND (reference sequence). Here the CDR3 DNA reads TGTGCCAGTAGTACGTGGACCAAAACAGATACGCAGTATTTT. It is translated as CASSTWTKTDTQYF.

This clonotype was detected only a few times. CDR3 amino acids: CASSLGGRDTGELFF. The CDR3 DNA is TGTGCCAGCAGCTTAGGGGGGAGAGACACCGGGGAGCTGTTTTTT. The chain couples TRBV11-2 to TRBJ2-2; D is possibly TRBD1 or TRBD2 (5 bases each). Looked up from germline, CDR1 is SGHAT and CDR2 is FQNNGV. V was shortened by 1 base and J by 3 bases, with 9 bases between the two germline ends. The CDR3 extends over 15 amino acids.

This clonotype showed up many times. The chain employs TRBV30 and TRBJ2-3; 8 bases are a match to TRBD1. Trimming took 5 bases from V and 2 from J; bases not matched to a gene: 6. Germline V gene data show CDR1 as GTSNPN and CDR2 as SVGIG (reference sequence). CDR3 length: 14 residues. CDR3 in DNA: TGTGCCTGGGACTCGGGACAGGTCACAGATACGCAGTATTTT. Its translation is CAWDSGQVTDTQYF.

This clonotype was seen at least ten times. This CDR3 reads CASSLEGLAGTTEQFF. The CDR3 DNA reads as TGTGCCAGCAGCTTAGAGGGGCTAGCGGGAACGACTGAGCAGTTCTTC. This rearrangement joins TRBV11-2 to TRBJ2-1, with 9 bases identical to TRBD2. This CDR3 region has 16 residues. The V segment lost 0 bases and the J segment 9 bases; nucleotides outside the gene matches: 9. From germline, CDR1 is SGHAT and CDR2 FQNNGV.

This clonotype was counted at least ten times. The chain uses TRBV24-1 and TRBJ2-3; 9 bases line up with TRBD2. CDR1 is KGHDR, CDR2 SFDVKD, per germline. V trimming: 9 bases; J trimming: 8 bases; junction bases outside the gene matches: 11. This CDR3 spans 14 amino acids. As DNA, the CDR3 is TGTGCCACCTCGGGCCCCACACTAGCGGGTACGCAGTATTTT. This translates into CATSGPTLAGTQYF.

This clonotype has at least ten counts. The gene calls are TRBV20-1 and TRBJ2-3; the D gene is possibly TRBD2 (6 bases). V was cut by 1 base and J by 0 bases, with 11 bases left in between. Germline V gene sequence: CDR1 DFQATT, CDR2 SNEGSKA (reference sequence). The CDR3 spans 15 residues. DNA for the CDR3: TGCAGTGCTAGAGTCCTAGCGCTCAGCACAGATACGCAGTATTTT. This gives the protein CSARVLALSTDTQYF.

This clonotype appeared a single time. A much larger clone lies one base from this, so it may be a read error. This chain uses TRBV14 with TRBJ2-1, with D possibly called TRBD1 or TRBD2 (5 bases each). The germline V gene has CDR1 SGHDN and CDR2 FVKESK. The CDR3 contains 15 residues. The CDR3 coding sequence is TGTGCCAGCAGCGTCCAGGGACGCTCCTGCAATGAGCAGTTCTTC. It specifies CASSVQGRSCNEQFF.

Points on this clonotype: Given the absence of the conserved phenylalanine or tryptophan at the CDR3 end, a read error is likely. This sequence joins TRBV7-9 and TRBJ2-7; D unresolved. Germline-derived CDR1 and CDR2 are SEHNR and FQNEAQ (reference sequence). This CDR3 is built from 12 residues. V was pared by 1 base and J by 6 bases, with 7 bases between. The CDR3 DNA follows: TGTGCCAGCAGCTTAGGACCCTTCGAGCAGTACCTC. Its translation: CASSLGPFEQYL.

This clonotype came up many times. The chain couples TRBV12-3 or TRBV12-4 to TRBJ1-3; D perhaps matches TRBD1 (5 bases). The V end lost 2 bases, the J end lost 1 base, and 12 bases lay between the germline ends. The CDR3 loop spans 16 amino acids. The CDR3 DNA is TGTGCCAGCAGTTTACAGGGACGGTTTTCTGGAAACACCATATATTTT. It codes for CASSLQGRFSGNTIYF.

The sample holds many counts of this clonotype. The rearrangement links TRBV7-9 to TRBJ2-1, with 11 bases that match TRBD2. CDR1 SEHNR and CDR2 FQNEAQ come from the germline V gene (reference sequence). CDR3 length: 15 residues. Trimming cost V 6 bases and J 7 bases; bases outside gene matches: 8. CDR3 DNA: TGTGCCAGCAGTGCTCTAGCGGGGGGTACAAATGAGCAGTTCTTC. It is translated as CASSALAGGTNEQFF.

V usage is TRBV4-3 and J usage is TRBJ2-3; 9 bases are a match to TRBD2. CDR1 is LGHNA and CDR2 is YSLEER in the germline V gene. CDR3 length equals 16 residues. Unmatched junction bases numbered 9, after V lost 1 base and J lost 7 bases. DNA of the CDR3: TGCGCCAGCAGCCAAGGGCTTAGCGGGAGCGGTAATACGCAGTATTTT. Protein: CASSQGLSGSGNTQYF.

The gene calls are TRBV12-3 or TRBV12-4 and TRBJ2-3, with TRBD2 identical over 9 bases. CDR3 size: 16 residues. The trim removed 5 bases at V and 0 bases at J, leaving 6 bases unmatched. The CDR3 protein is CASSRTSALSTDTQYF. CDR3 nucleotide sequence: TGTGCCAGCAGTAGGACTAGCGCCCTTAGCACAGATACGCAGTATTTT.

This clonotype came up a few times. The CDR3 region has the DNA TGCGCCAGCAGCACAGCCCTTTTTAGCGGTGCTTACACAGATACGCAGTATTTT. Residues: CASSTALFSGAYTDTQYF. This chain uses TRBV4-1 with TRBJ2-3; TRBD2 is a possible D gene (6 bases). Trimming took 5 bases from V and 2 from J, leaving 23 bases between them. The CDR3 has 18 amino acids. CDR1 and CDR2 from the germline V gene are MGHRA and YSYEKL.

This clonotype has more than one count but fewer than ten. The DNA for the CDR3 is TGTGCCAGCAGCGTAGATGGGGGGGCGGACACTGAAGCTTTCTTT. Protein sequence: CASSVDGGADTEAFF. The chain couples TRBV9 to TRBJ1-1; tentative D call: TRBD1 (6 bases). Germline V lookup: CDR1 SGDLS, CDR2 YYNGEE. The ends were cut back, 0 bases at V and 3 bases at J, with 12 bases in the middle. This CDR3 spans 15 amino acids.

The table lists this clonotype with a few counts. The rearrangement joins TRBV5-1 to TRBJ2-2; TRBD2 aligns across 11 bases. The CDR3 is made up of 17 amino acids. The germline CDR1 and CDR2 sequences are SGHRS and YFSETQ. The junction had 8 bases not matched to a gene; V was cut back by 4 bases and J by 3 bases. CDR3 amino acids: CASSPTGTSGYTGELFF. The CDR3 DNA is TGCGCCAGCAGCCCGACCGGGACTAGCGGATACACCGGGGAGCTGTTTTTT.

Ten or more counts support this clonotype. The chain employs TRBV12-5 and TRBJ1-1; D remains unclear. This CDR3 is built from 15 residues. Deletions cut 0 bases from V and 1 base from J, with 9 bases between. Germline CDR1 and CDR2: LGHNT and FRNRAP. The CDR3 bases are TGTGCTAGTGGTTTGGTACTGGGGAAGAACACTGAAGCTTTCTTT. Amino acid sequence: CASGLVLGKNTEAFF.

There are many counts of this clonotype. The chain couples TRBV10-3 to TRBJ2-7; 8 bases are a match to TRBD2. From germline, CDR1 is ENHRY and CDR2 SYGVKD. This CDR3 region has 17 residues. V was clipped by 4 bases and J by 0 bases; unmatched bases: 11. The CDR3 loop reads CAISGGGRGTSSYEQYF. In nucleotides, the CDR3 is TGTGCCATCAGTGGGGGGGGTCGTGGGACTAGCTCCTACGAGCAGTACTTC.